A selection of T cell receptor beta chains follows, all from one sample in a study of blood T cell repertoires in COVID-19. Some clones are missing from TCRdb's copy, which holds only in-frame ones; the method was immunoSEQ multiplex PCR. The sample carries 65,000 to 90,000 clones, over 80% recorded once. Sequences were obtained from peripheral blood. Receptors were obtained from a woman older than 75 with acute or convalescent COVID-19. Each CDR3 is given with its conserved first and last residue. D genes are given only for firm matches. Some rows have no size entry. The others give once, few or many, or a class for an expanded clone.

clone size,D gene,V gene,J gene,CDR3 DNA,CDR3 protein
-,TRBD2,TRBV28,TRBJ2-3,TGTGCCAGCAGTTTAGTGACTAGCGTCACAGATACGCAGTATTTT,CASSLVTSVTDTQYF
-,TRBD2,TRBV2,TRBJ2-3,TGTGCCAGCAGGGGGGGGAGGCGGACAGATACGCAGTATTTT,CASRGGRRTDTQYF
-,TRBD2,TRBV10-1,TRBJ2-5,TGCGCCAGCAGTACCGGGAGGGACCAAGAGACCCAGTACTTC,CASSTGRDQETQYF
-,TRBD1,TRBV5-6,TRBJ2-3,TGTGCCAGCAGCTTGGGGGGGACAGGGACAGATACGCAGTATTTT,CASSLGGTGTDTQYF
-,TRBD1,TRBV11-3,TRBJ2-7,TGTGCCAGCAGCTCGGACAGGGGTTACGAGCAGTACTTC,CASSSDRGYEQYF
-,-,TRBV28,TRBJ2-7,TGTGCCAGCAGTTTAAGTGCGGGACTGGGAAGCTCCTACGAGCAGTACTTC,CASSLSAGLGSSYEQYF
-,-,TRBV9,TRBJ2-5,TGTGCCAGCAGCGGCGGGACGGTGGTGGGAGAGACCCAGTACTTC,CASSGGTVVGETQYF
-,-,TRBV18,TRBJ2-5,TGTGCCAGCTCACCCCCAGGGGTGCGAGAGACCCAGTACTTC,CASSPPGVRETQYF
-,-,TRBV6-5,TRBJ1-6,TGTGCCAGCAGTTTTTCGGGACTCACAAATTCACCCCTCCACTTT,CASSFSGLTNSPLHF
once,-,TRBV5-4,TRBJ2-1,TGTGCCAGCAGTCTCGGGAGTGGGAACAATGAGCAGTTCTTC,CASSLGSGNNEQFF
-,-,TRBV12-2,TRBJ2-1,TGTGCAAGTCGCTCCTTAGGGGGACTAGCGGGAGGGCCCTACAATGAGCAGTTCTTC,CASRSLGGLAGGPYNEQFF
-,-,TRBV3-1/TRBV3-2,TRBJ2-1,TGTGCCAGCAGCCAAGATGGGCAGGGCGGAGTTGGTGAGCAGTTCTTC,CASSQDGQGGVGEQFF
-,TRBD1,TRBV5-1,TRBJ2-1,TGCGCCAGCAGCTCCATGACAGGGCTTACCTACAATGAGCAGTTCTTC,CASSSMTGLTYNEQFF
-,-,TRBV6-2/TRBV6-3,TRBJ2-7,TGTGCCAGCAGTACGGATTTAGGACAGATTTACTTC,CASSTDLGQIYF
-,TRBD2,TRBV30,TRBJ2-3,TGTGCCTGGACGGGGGGAGCCTCGGATACGCAGTATTTT,CAWTGGASDTQYF
-,-,TRBV5-8,TRBJ1-3,TGTGCCAGCCTGAGGGTCGGATTCTCTGGAAACACCATATATTTT,CASLRVGFSGNTIYF
-,TRBD2,TRBV18,TRBJ2-1,TGTGCCAGCTTACTTTCGGGAGGCAGCTCCTACAATGAGCAGTTCTTC,CASLLSGGSSYNEQFF
few,TRBD1,TRBV28,TRBJ1-3,TGTGCCAGCAGTTTATTAGGGGGACAGTCCTCTGGAAACACCATATATTTT,CASSLLGGQSSGNTIYF
-,-,TRBV27,TRBJ2-6,TGTGCCAGCAGCTTTCGGGGTGGAGGGGCCAACGTCCTGACTTTC,CASSFRGGGANVLTF
-,TRBD2,TRBV3-1/TRBV3-2,TRBJ2-7,TGTGCCAGCAGCCAACCGGGACTAGCAAGCGAGCAGTACTTC,CASSQPGLASEQYF
-,TRBD1,TRBV5-1,TRBJ2-5,TGCGCCAGCAGCCCGTACAACAGGGGACAAGAGACCCAGTACTTC,CASSPYNRGQETQYF
-,TRBD1,TRBV7-6,TRBJ1-5,TGTGCCAGCAGCGCACAGGGGGATCAGCCCCAGCATTTT,CASSAQGDQPQHF
-,-,TRBV3-1/TRBV3-2,TRBJ2-7,TGTGCCAGCAGCCGTAGCGGCCCCTACGAGCAGTACTTC,CASSRSGPYEQYF
-,TRBD2,TRBV10-3,TRBJ2-1,TGTGCCATCAGGGCGGCGGGAGACAATGAGCAGTTCTTC,CAIRAAGDNEQFF
-,TRBD1,TRBV11-2,TRBJ1-1,TGTGCCAGCAGCCTACGACAGGGGGGGGGTCCTGAAGCTTTCTTT,CASSLRQGGGPEAFF
-,-,TRBV28,TRBJ2-3,TGTGCCAGCAGTTCTCCAGGGTCGCCTACGCAGTATTTT,CASSSPGSPTQYF
-,-,TRBV9,TRBJ2-1,TGTGCCAGCAGCGTACTCCGGGAAACTCTTAATCCCAATGAGCAGTTCTTC,CASSVLRETLNPNEQFF
once,-,TRBV14,TRBJ2-3,TGTGCCAGCAGCCAATTCCGGGGAAAGCGTGACACAGATACGCAGTATTTT,CASSQFRGKRDTDTQYF
-,-,TRBV29-1,TRBJ1-2,TGCAGCGCAGCCTCCGGACTGGCGAACTATGGCTACACCTTC,CSAASGLANYGYTF
-,-,TRBV5-5,TRBJ2-3,TGTGCCAGCAGCTTCCTCTCTACAGCACGAGCAGATACGCAGTATTTT,CASSFLSTARADTQYF